This T cell receptor (beta chain) appears in the sequencing data of a study of patients and donors after allogeneic stem cell transplantation. This clonotype was detected a few times. Germline assignment: CDR1 SEHNR and CDR2 FQNEAQ (reference sequence). The CDR3 loop spans 17 amino acids. The ends lost 4 bases at V and 3 bases at J; junction bases unmatched: 9. MiXCR was run by TCRdb on the RT-PCR reads, yielding one entry per CDR3 protein. The data hold hundreds of thousands of distinct CDR3 sequences, with 16% observed a single time. The sequenced material came from blood, either unsorted or a sorted T cell fraction (not recorded which). This clonotype originated in a human donor who was either an allogeneic HSCT recipient or a stem cell or donor lymphocyte infusion donor (not recorded which). It is not recorded whose cells these are; they may come from a transplant donor. J is TRBJ2-2 and V is TRBV7-9; TRBD1 matches at 9 bases. This chain's CDR3 is CASSWTPGQGDTGELFF. DNA of the CDR3: TGTGCCAGCAGCTGGACCCCGGGACAGGGAGACACCGGGGAGCTGTTTTTT.